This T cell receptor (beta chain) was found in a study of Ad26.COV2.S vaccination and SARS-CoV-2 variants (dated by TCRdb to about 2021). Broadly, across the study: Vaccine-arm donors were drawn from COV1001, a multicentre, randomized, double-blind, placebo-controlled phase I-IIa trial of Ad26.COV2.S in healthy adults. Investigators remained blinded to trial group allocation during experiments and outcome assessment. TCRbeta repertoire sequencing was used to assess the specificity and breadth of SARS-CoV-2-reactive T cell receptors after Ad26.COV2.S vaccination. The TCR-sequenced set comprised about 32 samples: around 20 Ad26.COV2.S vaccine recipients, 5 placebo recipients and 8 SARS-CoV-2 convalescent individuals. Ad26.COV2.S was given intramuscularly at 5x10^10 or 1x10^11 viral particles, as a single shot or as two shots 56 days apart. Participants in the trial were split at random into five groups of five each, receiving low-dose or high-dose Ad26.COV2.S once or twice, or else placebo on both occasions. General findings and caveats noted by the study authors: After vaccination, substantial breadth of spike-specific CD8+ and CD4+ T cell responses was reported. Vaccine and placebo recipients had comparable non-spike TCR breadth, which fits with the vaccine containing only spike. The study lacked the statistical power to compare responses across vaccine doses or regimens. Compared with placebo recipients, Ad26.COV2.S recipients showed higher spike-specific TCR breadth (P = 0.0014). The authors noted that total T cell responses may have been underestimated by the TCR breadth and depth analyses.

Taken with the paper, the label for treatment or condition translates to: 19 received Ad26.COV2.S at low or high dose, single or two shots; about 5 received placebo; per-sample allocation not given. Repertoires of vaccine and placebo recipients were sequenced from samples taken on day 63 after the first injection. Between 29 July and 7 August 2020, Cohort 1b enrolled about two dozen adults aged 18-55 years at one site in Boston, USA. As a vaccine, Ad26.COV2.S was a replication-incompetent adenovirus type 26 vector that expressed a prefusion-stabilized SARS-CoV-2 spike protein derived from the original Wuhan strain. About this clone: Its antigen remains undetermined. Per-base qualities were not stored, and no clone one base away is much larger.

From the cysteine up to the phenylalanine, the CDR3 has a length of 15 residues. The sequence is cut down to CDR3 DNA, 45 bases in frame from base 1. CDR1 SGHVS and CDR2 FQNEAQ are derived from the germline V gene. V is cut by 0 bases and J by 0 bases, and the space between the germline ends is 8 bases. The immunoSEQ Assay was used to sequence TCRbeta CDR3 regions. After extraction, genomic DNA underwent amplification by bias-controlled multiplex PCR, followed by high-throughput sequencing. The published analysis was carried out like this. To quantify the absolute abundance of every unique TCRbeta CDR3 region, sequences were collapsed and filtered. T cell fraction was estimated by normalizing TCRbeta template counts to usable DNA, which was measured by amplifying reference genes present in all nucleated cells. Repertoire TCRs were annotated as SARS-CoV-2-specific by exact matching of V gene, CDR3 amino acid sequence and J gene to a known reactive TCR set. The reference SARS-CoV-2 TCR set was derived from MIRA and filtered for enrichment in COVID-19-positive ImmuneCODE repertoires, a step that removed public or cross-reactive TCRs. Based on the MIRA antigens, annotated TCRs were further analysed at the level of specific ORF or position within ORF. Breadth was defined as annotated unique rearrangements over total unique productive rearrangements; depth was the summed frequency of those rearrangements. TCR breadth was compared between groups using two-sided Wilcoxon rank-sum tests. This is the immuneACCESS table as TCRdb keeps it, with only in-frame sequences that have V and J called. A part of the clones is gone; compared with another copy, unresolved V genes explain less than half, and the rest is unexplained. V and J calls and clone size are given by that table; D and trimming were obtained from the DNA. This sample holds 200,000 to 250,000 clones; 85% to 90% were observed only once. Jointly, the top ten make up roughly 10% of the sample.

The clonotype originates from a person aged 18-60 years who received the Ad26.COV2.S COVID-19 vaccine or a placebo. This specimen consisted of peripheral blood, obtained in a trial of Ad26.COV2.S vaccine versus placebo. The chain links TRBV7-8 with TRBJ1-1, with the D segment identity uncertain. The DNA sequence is TGTGCCAGCAGCTTAGCGAGTCGGCTGAACACTGAAGCTTTCTTT. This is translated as CASSLASRLNTEAFF.